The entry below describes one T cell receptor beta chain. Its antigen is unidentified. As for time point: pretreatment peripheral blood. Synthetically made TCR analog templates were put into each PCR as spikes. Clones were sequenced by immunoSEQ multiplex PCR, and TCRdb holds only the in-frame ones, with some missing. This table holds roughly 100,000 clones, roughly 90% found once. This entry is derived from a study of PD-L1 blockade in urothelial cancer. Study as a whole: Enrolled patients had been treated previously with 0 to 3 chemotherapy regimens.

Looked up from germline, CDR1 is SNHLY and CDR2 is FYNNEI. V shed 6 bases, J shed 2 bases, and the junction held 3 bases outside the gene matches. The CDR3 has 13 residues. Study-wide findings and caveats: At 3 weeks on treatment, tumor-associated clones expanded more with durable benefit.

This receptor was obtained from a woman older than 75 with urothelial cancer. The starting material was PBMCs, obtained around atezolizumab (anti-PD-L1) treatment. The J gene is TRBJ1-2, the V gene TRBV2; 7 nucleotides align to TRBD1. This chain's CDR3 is CASSVQGNYGYTF. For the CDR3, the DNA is TGTGCCAGCAGCGTACAGGGGAACTATGGCTACACCTTC.